The 11 T cell receptor beta chains listed next were all sequenced from one sample in a study of T cell changes during pregnancy in multiple sclerosis. Sequencing was performed with immunoSEQ multiplex PCR; in TCRdb, only in-frame clones are kept and a portion is missing. The profile covers tens of thousands of clones, with 80% to 95% appearing a single time and more than 0.95% taken by the ten largest. The specimen was peripheral blood, collected after pregnancy. These receptors were obtained from a female donor with multiple sclerosis, enrolled in a pregnancy study.

The rearrangement links TRBV19 to TRBJ1-3; 8 bases match TRBD1. V lost 5 bases and J lost 1; bases outside the gene matches: 13. The CDR3 totals 18 residues. The germline V gene has CDR1 LNHDA and CDR2 SQIVND (reference sequence). The DNA of the CDR3 is TGTGCCAGTAGTCTCCGGGACAGGATGACCTCATCTGGAAACACCATATATTTT. Translated: CASSLRDRMTSSGNTIYF.

The chain is built from TRBV11-2 and TRBJ1-2; TRBD1 agrees at 12 bases. Losses at the gene ends were 3 bases for V and 4 bases for J; bases not matched to a gene: 0. This CDR3 has 14 residues. Germline CDR1 SGHAT, CDR2 FQNNGV. The CDR3: CASSLGQGAYGYTF. CDR3 nucleotides: TGTGCCAGCAGCTTGGGACAGGGGGCCTATGGCTACACCTTC.

The rearrangement links TRBV9 to TRBJ2-5, with D perhaps matching TRBD1 (6 bases). Trimming took off 4 bases at V and 5 bases at J, with 18 bases between the two ends. This CDR3 has 15 residues. Germline V CDR1 and CDR2: SGDLS, YYNGEE. CDR3 DNA sequence: TGTGCCAGCAGCCTTTATAACAGGGAAAGGGAGACCCAGTACTTC. It encodes CASSLYNRERETQYF.

This chain links TRBV14 with TRBJ2-1, with D maybe TRBD2 (6 bases). The V end lost 4 bases, the J end lost 4 bases, and 20 bases lay between the germline ends. This CDR3 is 17 amino acids long. Germline-derived CDR1 and CDR2 are SGHDN and FVKESK. CDR3 loop: CASSPLQGGGVYNEQFF. CDR3 DNA sequence: TGTGCCAGCAGCCCGCTCCAGGGAGGAGGGGTATACAATGAGCAGTTCTTC.

This rearrangement joins TRBV5-4 to TRBJ1-2, with 7 bases matching TRBD1. Trimming at V came to 4 bases and at J to 5 bases, leaving 5 bases not matched to a gene. CDR3 length: 13 amino acids. The germline V gene has CDR1 SGHNT and CDR2 YYREEE (reference sequence). The CDR3 reads CASSGGTVYGYTF. CDR3 bases: TGTGCCAGCAGCGGCGGGACAGTATATGGCTACACCTTC.

CDR3 region: CASSMNGGGAEAFF. The CDR3 bases are TGTGCCAGTAGTATGAACGGGGGAGGGGCTGAAGCTTTCTTT. This chain connects TRBV19 to TRBJ1-1; weak D call: TRBD1 (5 bases). This CDR3 has 14 residues. The ends were cut back, 3 bases at V and 6 bases at J, with 14 bases in the middle. Germline V gives CDR1 LNHDA, CDR2 SQIVND (reference sequence).

The V gene is TRBV9, the J gene TRBJ2-3; 9 positions match TRBD2. From germline, CDR1 is SGDLS and CDR2 YYNGEE. V shed 6 bases and J 8 bases; nucleotides not matched to a gene: 10. The CDR3 extends over 14 amino acids. CDR3 sequence reads: CASTRRGGTSTQYF. In DNA form, the CDR3 reads TGTGCCAGCACCAGGCGGGGGGGAACATCTACGCAGTATTTT.

In its sample, this clone was seen once. The rearrangement joins TRBV7-2 to TRBJ1-6; D not resolved. CDR3 length: 15 residues. V was trimmed by 3 bases and J by 8 bases, leaving 14 bases between them. Germline CDR1 is SGHTA and CDR2 is FQGNSA. CDR3 amino acids: CASSFLQVADSPLHF. DNA of the CDR3: TGTGCCAGCAGCTTCTTGCAGGTTGCAGATTCACCCCTCCACTTT.

The V and J genes are TRBV6-1 and TRBJ2-5, with a possible D match to TRBD1 (6 bases). Per germline, CDR1 MNHNS and CDR2 SASEGT. Trimming shortened V by 3 bases and J by 5 bases, and 13 bases separated the two germline ends. The CDR3 is 14 residues long. In DNA form, the CDR3 reads TGTGCCAGCAGTGACATTACAGGGTTGGAGACCCAGTACTTC. The encoded protein is CASSDITGLETQYF.

In this sample, this clone is large. The V and J genes are TRBV7-8 and TRBJ2-3, with TRBD2 identical over 10 bases. The CDR3 is 18 amino acids. Per the germline V gene, CDR1 is SGHVS and CDR2 is FQNEAQ. The J segment lost 0 bases and the V segment lost 2 bases, leaving 8 bases of the junction unmatched. CDR3 sequence (DNA): TGTGCCAGCAGCTTACGCCGCGGGACTAGCGCGAGCACAGATACGCAGTATTTT. Protein sequence: CASSLRRGTSASTDTQYF.

The CDR3 reads CASSSLDTQYF. CDR3 bases: TGTGCCAGCAGCTCCCTGGATACGCAGTATTTT. V gene TRBV5-4 combines with J gene TRBJ2-3; D unclear. V lost 3 bases to trimming and J lost 6 bases, with 5 bases between them. This CDR3 contains 11 residues. Germline V gene lookup returns CDR1 SGHNT and CDR2 YYREEE (reference sequence).